These 27 T cell receptor beta chains were all obtained from the same sample, sequenced in a study of OX40 agonist ivuxolimab in advanced cancers. To prepare the library, the immunoSEQ multiplex PCR assay was applied. What TCRdb holds here is the immuneACCESS table cut down to in-frame rearrangements. Part of the clones is not present; checked against another copy, under half of the missing clones reflect an unresolved V gene, and the others are unexplained. In this sample the table shows about 66,000 clones, about four fifths of which occur a single time. The ten top clones hold approximately 6.3% of the sample. The specimen was CD4+ or CD8+ T cells sorted from blood, collected in a trial of the OX40 agonist ivuxolimab. All receptors derive from an adult with an advanced solid tumor such as melanoma, head and neck, liver or kidney cancer.

This rearrangement joins TRBV7-9 to TRBJ1-4; tentatively, D is TRBD1 (5 bases). Trimming shortened V by 3 bases and J by 3 bases, and 11 bases separated the two germline ends. The CDR3 has 15 amino acids. Germline CDR1 and CDR2: SEHNR and FQNEAQ (reference sequence). The CDR3 DNA reads as TGTGCCAGCAGCTTCTCAGGGCCCGCTAATGAAAAACTGTTTTTT. Its translation: CASSFSGPANEKLFF.

CDR3 loop: CASSLAAFGEPYTF. As DNA, the CDR3 is TGTGCCAGCAGCTTAGCAGCCTTTGGAGAACCCTACACCTTC. This chain connects TRBV7-6 to TRBJ1-2, with D unclear. In germline, CDR1 is SGHVS, CDR2 FNYEAQ. V gave up 0 bases and J gave up 10 bases, with 15 bases separating them. The CDR3 extends over 14 amino acids.

The chain joins TRBV5-1 to TRBJ2-3, with D tentatively TRBD1 (6 bases). This CDR3 is 15 amino acids long. Germline CDR1 SGHRS, CDR2 YFSETQ. The V gene lost 4 bases and the J gene lost 8 bases, with 20 bases spanning the gap. CDR3 residues: CASSREGNRDGTQYF. CDR3 nucleotide sequence: TGCGCCAGCAGCCGAGAAGGAAACAGGGATGGTACGCAGTATTTT.

This clone was picked up a small number of times. The chain links TRBV28 to TRBJ1-1; D is uncertain. V was clipped by 6 bases and J by 6 bases, with 14 bases between them. Germline V gene sequence: CDR1 MDHEN, CDR2 SYDVKM. This CDR3 has 13 residues. CDR3 in amino acids: CASRGRLFAEAFF. As DNA, the CDR3 is TGTGCCAGCAGGGGGAGGTTATTCGCTGAAGCTTTCTTT. The whole variable domain, remainder taken from reference TRBV28 and TRBJ1-1, is DVKVTQSSRYLVKRTGEKVFLECVQDMDHENMFWYRQDPGLGLRLIYFSYDVKMKEKGDIPEGYSVSREKKERFSLILESASTNQTSMYLCASRGRLFAEAFFGQGTRLTVV.

The chain carries TRBV5-8 and TRBJ1-2; 7 bases are a match to TRBD1. This CDR3 comprises 19 residues. The V and J ends lost 5 bases and 3 bases, in that order; junction bases with no gene match: 22. Germline CDR1 reads SGHTS; CDR2 reads YDEGEE. The CDR3 DNA is TGTGCCAGCAGACCATCCCACGTCACCGGGACAGTGAACCACTATGGCTACACCTTC. Its protein product is CASRPSHVTGTVNHYGYTF.

This chain uses TRBV28 with TRBJ2-3, with TRBD2 matching 9 bases. Losses at the gene ends were 1 base for V and 0 bases for J; bases not matched to a gene: 14. Per the germline V gene, CDR1 is MDHEN and CDR2 is SYDVKM. The CDR3 runs to 20 residues. The CDR3 DNA follows: TGTGCCAGCAGTTTATCTCAGGGATTCGGCGGGAGGGTTAGCACAGATACGCAGTATTTT. Its translation is CASSLSQGFGGRVSTDTQYF.

The V gene is TRBV7-6, the J gene TRBJ2-6, with 8 bases aligning to TRBD2. V shed 1 base, J shed 0 bases, and the junction held 5 bases outside the gene matches. Germline V gene sequence: CDR1 SGHVS, CDR2 FNYEAQ. This CDR3 is 18 amino acids long. CDR3: CASSLGLAGPSGANVLTF. CDR3 bases: TGTGCCAGCAGCTTAGGCCTAGCGGGCCCCTCTGGGGCCAACGTCCTGACTTTC.

This chain joins TRBV18 and TRBJ2-7; 10 bases agree with TRBD1. The CDR3 sequence is 14 residues long. CDR1 and CDR2 (germline): KGHSH, LQKENI. With V trimmed by 3 bases and J by 6 bases, 5 bases remained unmatched. DNA for the CDR3: TGTGCCAGCTCACCGAGGGGACAGGGGAGCGAGCAGTACGTC. It translates to CASSPRGQGSEQYV.

The chain uses TRBV7-6 and TRBJ2-3; no reliable D call. Germline V gene sequence: CDR1 SGHVS, CDR2 FNYEAQ. There are 16 residues in the CDR3. The ends were cut back, 5 bases at V and 4 bases at J, with 19 bases in the middle. CDR3: CASSLVSQYEADTQYF. The CDR3 nucleotides read TGTGCCAGCAGCCTAGTTTCACAGTATGAAGCAGATACGCAGTATTTT.

The CDR3: CASSYAGPLDNEQFF. The CDR3 DNA follows: TGTGCCAGCAGCTACGCGGGACCACTTGACAATGAGCAGTTCTTC. The rearrangement joins TRBV7-2 to TRBJ2-1, with TRBD2 as a possible D gene (6 bases). This CDR3 is 15 amino acids long. Germline CDR1 SGHTA, CDR2 FQGNSA. The V end lost 4 bases, the J end lost 5 bases, and 15 bases lay between the germline ends.

V usage is TRBV2 and J usage is TRBJ2-3, with D uncertain. The CDR3 runs to 14 residues. Germline values: CDR1 SNHLY, CDR2 FYNNEI. Between the trimmed V and J ends, which lost 1 base and 4 bases, there was a span of 9 bases. The CDR3, as DNA: TGTGCCAGCAGTGAAGTGGGCCGCCCAGATACGCAGTATTTT. It codes for CASSEVGRPDTQYF.

The genes are TRBV4-3 and TRBJ2-2; D perhaps matches TRBD1 (5 bases). The V gene's germline CDR1 is LGHNA and CDR2 YSLEER. The CDR3 totals 13 residues. The ends were cut back, 0 bases at V and 6 bases at J, with 5 bases in the middle. The CDR3 DNA reads TGCGCCAGCAGCCAAGACAGGGCCGGGGAGCTGTTTTTT. Translated: CASSQDRAGELFF.

The chain recombines TRBV7-7 with TRBJ2-2; the D is unclear. With 5 bases removed from V and 8 bases from J, the gap between germline ends came to 9 bases. Germline-derived CDR1 and CDR2 are SSHAT and FNYEAQ (reference sequence). This CDR3 spans 12 amino acids. The CDR3 DNA reads TGTGCCAGCAGCCCCCAGGCAGGGGAGCTGTTTTTT. This gives the protein CASSPQAGELFF. The complete variable domain, with remaining parts taken from reference TRBV7-7 and TRBJ2-2, reads GAGVSQSPRYKVTKRGQDVTLRCDPISSHATLYWYQQALGQGPEFLTYFNYEAQPDKSGLPSDRFSAERPEGSISTLTIQRTEQRDSAMYRCASSPQAGELFFGEGSRLTVL.

The V call is TRBV18, the J call TRBJ2-5, with unresolved D. Germline CDR1 KGHSH, CDR2 LQKENI. Trimming removed 3 bases from V and 2 bases from J, with 10 bases in between. CDR3 size: 14 residues. The CDR3 DNA follows: TGTGCCAGCTCACCCGGGTACGGTCAAGAGACCCAGTACTTC. Translating gives CASSPGYGQETQYF. The full variable domain, with the rest looked up from reference TRBV18 and TRBJ2-5, is NAGVMQNPRHLVRRRGQEARLRCSPMKGHSHVYWYRQLPEEGLKFMVYLQKENIIDESGMPKERFSAEFPKEGPSILRIQQVVRGDSAAYFCASSPGYGQETQYFGPGTRLLVL.

The genes are TRBV5-1 and TRBJ2-5; 7 positions match TRBD1. Trimming cost V 4 bases and J 1 base; bases outside gene matches: 4. The CDR3 runs to 14 residues. Germline V lookup: CDR1 SGHRS, CDR2 YFSETQ. The CDR3 coding sequence is TGCGCCAGCAGCCGCCGGGACAGCCAAGAGACCCAGTACTTC. Its translation is CASSRRDSQETQYF.

The V and J genes are TRBV2 and TRBJ2-2; D gene uncertain. Germline CDR1 is SNHLY and CDR2 is FYNNEI. V lost 6 bases to trimming and J lost 0 bases, with 11 bases between them. This CDR3 spans 15 amino acids. The CDR3 reads CASRISPANTGELFF. The CDR3 coding sequence is TGTGCCAGCAGGATCAGCCCGGCGAACACCGGGGAGCTGTTTTTT.

The chain recombines TRBV4-1 with TRBJ2-6; possibly TRBD1 for D (5 bases). CDR1 and CDR2 (germline): MGHRA, YSYEKL. The CDR3 loop spans 18 amino acids. V was shortened by 4 bases and J by 1 base, with 17 bases between the two germline ends. The CDR3 sequence is CASSRGTGSASGANVLTF. The CDR3, as DNA: TGCGCCAGCAGCCGGGGAACAGGAAGTGCTTCTGGGGCCAACGTCCTGACTTTC.

This chain uses TRBV29-1 with TRBJ1-2; possibly TRBD1 for D (5 bases). This CDR3 spans 13 amino acids. Trimming removed 5 bases from V and 3 bases from J, with 13 bases in between. Germline V gives CDR1 SQVTM, CDR2 ANQGSEA. This CDR3 is CSVNRDWYYGYTF. CDR3 nucleotides: TGCAGCGTTAACCGGGACTGGTACTATGGCTACACCTTC.

The V gene is TRBV27, the J gene TRBJ2-7; 13 nucleotides align to TRBD2. After removal of 2 bases from V and 7 bases from J, the junction contained 20 bases not matched to a gene. This CDR3 contains 20 residues. Looked up from germline, CDR1 is MNHEY and CDR2 is SMNVEV (reference sequence). The CDR3 region is CASSLRKTGTSGTSTGEQYF. The CDR3 coding sequence is TGTGCCAGCAGTTTAAGAAAAACCGGGACTAGCGGGACGTCGACAGGGGAGCAGTACTTC.

The V call is TRBV6-5, the J call TRBJ1-4, with 7 bases aligning to TRBD1. The CDR3 consists of 15 residues. The junction had 10 bases not matched to a gene; V was cut back by 5 bases and J by 7 bases. CDR1 and CDR2 from the germline V gene are MNHEY and SVGAGI. The CDR3 DNA sequence: TGTGCCAGCAGTCCACTCACAGGGGTGGGTGAAAAACTGTTTTTT. Translating it yields CASSPLTGVGEKLFF.

The chain recombines TRBV6-1 with TRBJ1-1; 8 bases line up with TRBD1. Germline V CDR1 and CDR2: MNHNS, SASEGT. The CDR3 covers 13 residues. After removal of 6 bases from V and 11 bases from J, the junction contained 11 bases not matched to a gene. The CDR3 spells CASRTGQGNRAFF. CDR3 sequence (DNA): TGTGCCAGCAGAACCGGACAGGGTAATCGTGCTTTCTTT.

The chain is built from TRBV27 and TRBJ1-5; D call uncertain. CDR3 size: 14 residues. The germline V gene encodes CDR1 MNHEY and CDR2 SMNVEV (reference sequence). V shed 0 bases and J shed 3 bases, with 6 bases lying between them. The CDR3 bases are TGTGCCAGCAGTTTATCAGGGCTCAATCAGCCCCAGCATTTT. Its protein is CASSLSGLNQPQHF.

This clone was counted a few times. The chain recombines TRBV27 with TRBJ1-1; tentative D call: TRBD1 (5 bases). Germline V gene sequence: CDR1 MNHEY, CDR2 SMNVEV (reference sequence). Trimming left V 2 bases short and J 7 bases short, with 8 bases between. This CDR3 has 12 amino acids. This chain's CDR3 is CASSLRRGEAFF. CDR3 in DNA: TGTGCCAGCAGTTTAAGGAGGGGTGAAGCTTTCTTT.

The CDR3 nucleotides are TGTGCCAGCAGCTTGGCACAATATAGCAATCAGCCCCAGCATTTT. As protein: CASSLAQYSNQPQHF. The chain links TRBV5-5 to TRBJ1-5; D remains unclear. The CDR3 spans 15 residues. In germline, CDR1 is SGHKS, CDR2 YYEKEE (reference sequence). V was trimmed by 0 bases and J by 0 bases, leaving 7 bases between them.

V and J are TRBV19 and TRBJ1-6; D unclear. This CDR3 is built from 13 residues. Germline loops: CDR1 LNHDA, CDR2 SQIVND (reference sequence). The V end lost 9 bases, the J end lost 8 bases, and 14 bases lay between the germline ends. The CDR3 region has the DNA TGTGCCAGCAAGGACTCAACCCATTCACCCCTCCACTTT. Translation: CASKDSTHSPLHF.

This chain uses TRBV7-2 with TRBJ1-2, with a weak D call TRBD1 (6 bases). Germline CDR1 reads SGHTA; CDR2 reads FQGNSA. The CDR3 contains 15 residues. V lost 2 bases and J 3 bases, leaving 13 bases between the germline ends. The CDR3 DNA sequence: TGTGCCAGCAGCTTACAAAAGGGGGGTCACTATGGCTACACCTTC. It codes for CASSLQKGGHYGYTF.

This clone occurred once. The chain couples TRBV29-1 to TRBJ2-3; D might be TRBD1 (6 bases). Germline V gene lookup returns CDR1 SQVTM and CDR2 ANQGSEA. V lost 6 bases and J 1 base, leaving 14 bases between the germline ends. This CDR3 spans 14 amino acids. CDR3 bases: TGCAGCGTCCTAGGGGGATATGGCACAGATACGCAGTATTTT. Translated, it gives CSVLGGYGTDTQYF.